One sample yielded the 3 T cell receptor beta chains listed below, sequenced in a study of shared clonotypes between healthy human individuals. Sequencing used immunoSEQ multiplex PCR; TCRdb keeps in-frame clones, though not all of them. Of millions of clones in the sample, approximately 93% were seen once. The sample taken for sequencing was naive CD4+ T cells from PBMCs. Subset here: CD45RA+ positively selected. These TCRs come from a man aged 18-30 years in good health. Some clones in this sample may be carry-over from other donors' samples.

The rearrangement joins TRBV10-3 to TRBJ1-5; D might be TRBD1 (6 bases). The germline gives CDR1 ENHRY, CDR2 SYGVKD. The V and J ends lost 2 bases and 7 bases respectively, with 12 bases between them. The CDR3 is 14 residues long. The DNA of the CDR3 is TGTGCCATCAGTGAGGCAACAGGGAACCAGCCCCAGCATTTT. Protein: CAISEATGNQPQHF.

This clone was observed once. The rearrangement uses TRBV19 and TRBJ1-2; TRBD1 might be the D (5 bases). In germline, CDR1 is LNHDA, CDR2 SQIVND (reference sequence). The CDR3 extends over 16 amino acids. Trimming cost V 1 base and J 4 bases, with 16 bases left between them. The CDR3 DNA is TGTGCCAGTAGTATAGGGGGAGTCAGGACACCCTATGGCTACACCTTC. Its translation is CASSIGGVRTPYGYTF. Full variable domain (outside the CDR3, taken from reference TRBV19 and TRBJ1-2): DGGITQSPKYLFRKEGQNVTLSCEQNLNHDAMYWYRQDPGQGLRLIYYSQIVNDFQKGDIAEGYSVSREKKESFPLTVTSAQKNPTAFYLCASSIGGVRTPYGYTFGSGTRLTVV.

As regards this clone: The sample carries other DNA sequences with the same CDR3. The rearrangement links TRBV30 to TRBJ1-2; possible D gene TRBD1, 5 bases. V was trimmed by 2 bases and J by 7 bases, leaving 11 bases between them. The CDR3 is 12 amino acids. Germline CDR1 is GTSNPN and CDR2 is SVGIG (reference sequence). Here the CDR3 reads CAWSPGVGGYTF. CDR3 nucleotides: TGTGCCTGGAGTCCGGGGGTGGGTGGCTACACCTTC.